These 17 T cell receptor beta chains were all obtained from the same sample, sequenced in a study of OX40 agonist ivuxolimab in advanced cancers. The repertoire was sequenced with immunoSEQ multiplex PCR; TCRdb's copy has only in-frame clones and lacks some. The sample yields about 79,000 clones, approximately 86% seen once. Source: CD4+ or CD8+ T cells sorted from blood, taken in a trial of the OX40 agonist ivuxolimab. The receptors were gathered from an adult with an advanced solid tumor such as melanoma, head and neck, liver or kidney cancer.

The chain carries TRBV6-5 and TRBJ2-7, with D hard to call. Germline assignment: CDR1 MNHEY and CDR2 SVGAGI. The V and J ends lost 2 bases and 0 bases respectively, with 8 bases between them. This CDR3 has 14 residues. The CDR3 DNA follows: TGTGCCAGCAGTTACGGCCCGACCTCCTACGAGCAGTACTTC. It specifies CASSYGPTSYEQYF.

Here the CDR3 DNA reads TGTGCCAGCAGTCTTACCTCGGGACTAGCGGGATACGAGCAGTACTTC. Translating it yields CASSLTSGLAGYEQYF. This chain connects TRBV28 to TRBJ2-7; TRBD2 aligns across 13 bases. Germline V gives CDR1 MDHEN, CDR2 SYDVKM. The CDR3 runs 16 residues. V was pared by 5 bases and J by 4 bases, with 8 bases of the junction left unmatched.

The chain uses TRBV30 and TRBJ1-2; maybe TRBD1 (5 bases). Looked up from germline, CDR1 is GTSNPN and CDR2 is SVGIG (reference sequence). The germline V and J ends were trimmed by 3 bases and 3 bases, with 11 bases remaining between them. The CDR3 consists of 13 residues. This CDR3 is CAWRRQWDYGYTF. The CDR3 DNA sequence: TGTGCCTGGAGGCGACAGTGGGACTATGGCTACACCTTC.

V gene TRBV15 combines with J gene TRBJ2-7; D is ambiguous. Germline CDR1 LNHNV, CDR2 YYDKDF (reference sequence). V lost 0 bases and J 5 bases, leaving 11 bases between the germline ends. This CDR3 has 14 amino acids. The chain's CDR3 is CATSRDSLLNEQYF. The CDR3 region has the DNA TGTGCCACCAGCAGAGACAGCCTCCTTAACGAGCAGTACTTC.

The chain couples TRBV28 to TRBJ1-1, with 12 nucleotides matching TRBD1. The germline gives CDR1 MDHEN, CDR2 SYDVKM. The CDR3 contains 16 residues. V lost 4 bases and J lost 8; bases outside the gene matches: 11. CDR3 protein: CASSSGQGATFREAFF. Written as DNA, the CDR3 is TGTGCCAGCAGTTCGGGACAGGGGGCTACCTTCCGGGAAGCTTTCTTT.

J is TRBJ2-1 and V is TRBV15; 8 bases map to TRBD2. Germline loops: CDR1 LNHNV, CDR2 YYDKDF (reference sequence). Losses at the gene ends were 0 bases for V and 7 bases for J; bases not matched to a gene: 17. The CDR3 runs 19 residues. This chain's CDR3 is CATSREQGPGLGSLNEQFF. In nucleotides, the CDR3 is TGTGCCACCAGCAGAGAACAGGGCCCGGGACTAGGGTCCTTAAATGAGCAGTTCTTC.

This rearrangement joins TRBV27 to TRBJ2-6; tentatively, D is TRBD1 (6 bases). Trimming shortened V by 6 bases and J by 2 bases, and 11 bases separated the two germline ends. The length of the CDR3 is 15 residues. Germline CDR1 reads MNHEY; CDR2 reads SMNVEV (reference sequence). The CDR3 bases are TGTGCCAGCAGGCAGGGGATCGCTGGGGCCAACGTCCTGACTTTC. Translating gives CASRQGIAGANVLTF.

The rearrangement uses TRBV28 and TRBJ2-6; unclear D gene. The CDR3 runs 16 residues. Trimming left V 3 bases short and J 0 bases short, with 9 bases between. Per germline, CDR1 MDHEN and CDR2 SYDVKM. The CDR3: CASSFSPFSGANVLTF. CDR3 bases: TGTGCCAGCAGTTTCTCTCCGTTCTCTGGGGCCAACGTCCTGACTTTC.

The chain joins TRBV18 to TRBJ2-2, with D possibly called TRBD1 or TRBD2 (5 bases each). The CDR3 is made up of 17 amino acids. Per the germline V gene, CDR1 is KGHSH and CDR2 is LQKENI. The V gene lost 6 bases and the J gene lost 3 bases, with 20 bases spanning the gap. CDR3 in amino acids: CASSTRSGGVDTGELFF. CDR3 DNA sequence: TGTGCCAGCTCTACCAGGTCTGGGGGTGTTGACACCGGGGAGCTGTTTTTT. Looking up the rest from reference TRBV18 and TRBJ2-2 gives the full variable domain: NAGVMQNPRHLVRRRGQEARLRCSPMKGHSHVYWYRQLPEEGLKFMVYLQKENIIDESGMPKERFSAEFPKEGPSILRIQQVVRGDSAAYFCASSTRSGGVDTGELFFGEGSRLTVL.

CDR3 DNA: TGTGCCACCCAATTAGCGGGAGACGGAGGGGGTTACGAGCAGTACTTC. This sequence encodes CATQLAGDGGGYEQYF. V gene TRBV19 combines with J gene TRBJ2-7; the match to TRBD2 covers 9 bases. The germline CDR1 and CDR2 sequences are LNHDA and SQIVND (reference sequence). There are 16 residues in the CDR3. Unmatched junction bases numbered 17, after V lost 10 bases and J lost 4 bases.

Only a few counts were recorded for this clone. The chain carries TRBV7-2 and TRBJ2-2, with no clear D. The germline gives CDR1 SGHTA, CDR2 FQGNSA. The CDR3 totals 12 residues. The V and J ends lost 4 bases and 5 bases respectively, with 5 bases between them. The DNA of the CDR3 is TGTGCCAGCAGCTCGTTTACCGGGGAGCTGTTTTTT. Protein product: CASSSFTGELFF. Full variable domain (outside the CDR3, taken from reference TRBV7-2 and TRBJ2-2): GAGVSQSPSNKVTEKGKDVELRCDPISGHTALYWYRQSLGQGLEFLIYFQGNSAPDKSGLPSDRFSAERTGGSVSTLTIQRTQQEDSAVYLCASSSFTGELFFGEGSRLTVL.

The chain links TRBV2 to TRBJ1-4; 7 bases fit TRBD1. The germline V gene has CDR1 SNHLY and CDR2 FYNNEI. V lost 6 bases and J lost 4; bases outside the gene matches: 5. The CDR3 is 14 residues long. The CDR3 nucleotides read TGTGCCAGCAGCGGGGACAGAGATAATGAAAAACTGTTTTTT. This codes for CASSGDRDNEKLFF.

The chain links TRBV10-1 to TRBJ1-1; D remains unclear. Germline CDR1 and CDR2: WNHNN and SYGVQD (reference sequence). V was clipped by 0 bases and J by 4 bases, with 6 bases between them. This CDR3 comprises 13 residues. CDR3 sequence reads: CASSESGATEAFF. Written as DNA, the CDR3 is TGCGCCAGCAGTGAGTCGGGTGCCACTGAAGCTTTCTTT.

The rearrangement uses TRBV5-1 and TRBJ2-2; 7 positions agree with TRBD1. Looked up from germline, CDR1 is SGHRS and CDR2 is YFSETQ. The CDR3 extends over 15 amino acids. V gave up 4 bases and J gave up 5 bases; unmatched junction bases: 8. CDR3 DNA: TGCGCCAGCAGCGTAACAGGGGATCAGACCGGGGAGCTGTTTTTT. Its translation is CASSVTGDQTGELFF.

In this sample, this clone turned up once. V gene TRBV7-9 combines with J gene TRBJ2-3; D uncertain. V was shortened by 1 base and J by 3 bases, with 14 bases between the two germline ends. Per the germline V gene, CDR1 is SEHNR and CDR2 is FQNEAQ (reference sequence). There are 16 residues in the CDR3. CDR3 loop: CASSLVVDQFTDTQYF. The CDR3 coding sequence is TGTGCCAGCAGCTTAGTTGTCGATCAGTTTACAGATACGCAGTATTTT.

This clone occurred many times. The chain joins TRBV10-3 to TRBJ1-2, with D uncertain. Germline lookup yields CDR1 ENHRY and CDR2 SYGVKD. The CDR3 runs to 12 residues. The V gene lost 7 bases and the J gene lost 8 bases, with 14 bases spanning the gap. In nucleotides, the CDR3 is TGTGCCATCAAGCTAACAGCTTCCGGCTACACCTTC. Translating it yields CAIKLTASGYTF.

The rearrangement uses TRBV21-1 and TRBJ1-1. TRBV21-1 is termed a pseudogene. CDR3 length equals 12 residues. Here the CDR3 DNA reads TGTGCCAGCAGCATGGAGAACACTGAAGCTTTCTTT. Translation: CASSMENTEAFF.